This TCR beta chain is drawn from a study of Ad26.COV2.S vaccination and SARS-CoV-2 variants. Broader study findings: Vaccine recipients posted higher spike-specific TCR breadth than their placebo counterparts.

Sequencing used immunoSEQ multiplex PCR; TCRdb keeps in-frame clones, though not all of them. The sample lists about 390,000 clones, around 93% seen once, with around 1.8% in the top ten. CDR1 is MNHEY, CDR2 SVGEGT, per germline. The CDR3 totals 14 residues. Unmatched junction bases numbered 8, after V lost 2 bases and J lost 10 bases. In the case of this clone: Its cognate antigen is unknown.

Treatment reported: around 19 received Ad26.COV2.S at low or high dose, single or two shots; about 5 received placebo; per-sample allocation not given. Specimens were obtained on day 63 following the first vaccine or placebo injection. The genes are TRBV6-2 or TRBV6-3 and TRBJ2-1; 7 bases fit TRBD2. The sequenced sample was peripheral blood, obtained in a trial of Ad26.COV2.S vaccine versus placebo. This sequence was found in a person aged 18-60 years who received the Ad26.COV2.S COVID-19 vaccine or a placebo. The CDR3 nucleotides read TGTGCCAGCAGTTACGCCCCTGGGGGGGTCGAGCAGTTCTTC. As protein: CASSYAPGGVEQFF.